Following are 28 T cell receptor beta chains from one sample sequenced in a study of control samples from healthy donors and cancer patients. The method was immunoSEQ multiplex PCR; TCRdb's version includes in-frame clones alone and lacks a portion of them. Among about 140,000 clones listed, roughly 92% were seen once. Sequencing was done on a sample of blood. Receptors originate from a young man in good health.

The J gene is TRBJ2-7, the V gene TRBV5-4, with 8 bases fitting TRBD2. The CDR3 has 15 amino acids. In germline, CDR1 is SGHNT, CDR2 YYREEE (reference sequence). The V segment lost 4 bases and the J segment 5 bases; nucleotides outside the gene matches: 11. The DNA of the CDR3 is TGTGCCAGCAGCGCACGGACTAGCCGAGACGACGAGCAGTACTTC. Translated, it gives CASSARTSRDDEQYF.

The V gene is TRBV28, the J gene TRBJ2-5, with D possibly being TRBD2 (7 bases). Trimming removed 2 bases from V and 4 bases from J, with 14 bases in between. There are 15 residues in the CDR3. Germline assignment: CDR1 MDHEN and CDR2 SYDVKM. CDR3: CASSLRVGGAETQYF. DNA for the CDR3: TGTGCCAGCAGTTTACGGGTTGGGGGGGCAGAGACCCAGTACTTC.

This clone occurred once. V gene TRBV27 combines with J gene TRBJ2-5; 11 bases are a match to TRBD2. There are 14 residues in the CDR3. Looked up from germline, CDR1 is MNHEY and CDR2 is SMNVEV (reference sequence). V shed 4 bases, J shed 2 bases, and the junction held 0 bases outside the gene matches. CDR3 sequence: CASSSSGRQETQYF. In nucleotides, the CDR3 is TGTGCCAGCAGTTCTAGCGGGAGGCAAGAGACCCAGTACTTC.

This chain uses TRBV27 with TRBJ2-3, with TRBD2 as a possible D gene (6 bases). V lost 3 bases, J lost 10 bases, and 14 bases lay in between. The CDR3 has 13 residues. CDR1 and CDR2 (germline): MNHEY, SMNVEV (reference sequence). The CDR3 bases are TGTGCCAGCAGTTTCACACTAGCAGGTGCGCAGTATTTT. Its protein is CASSFTLAGAQYF.

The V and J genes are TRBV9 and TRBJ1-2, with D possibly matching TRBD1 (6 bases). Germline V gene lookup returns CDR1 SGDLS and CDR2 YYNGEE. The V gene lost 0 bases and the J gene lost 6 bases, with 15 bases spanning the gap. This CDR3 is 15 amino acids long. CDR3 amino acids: CASSVEVTGRHGYTF. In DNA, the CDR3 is TGTGCCAGCAGCGTAGAGGTTACAGGGAGGCATGGCTACACCTTC.

CDR3 bases: TGTGCCAGCAGTCCCCGACCAGGGGGAAGGACTGAAGCTTTCTTT. Translation gives CASSPRPGGRTEAFF. This chain connects TRBV7-6 to TRBJ1-1; 7 bases map to TRBD1. V dropped 6 bases and J dropped 5; count of bases not matched to a gene: 12. The CDR3 loop spans 15 amino acids. CDR1 and CDR2 (germline): SGHVS, FNYEAQ. Drawing the rest from reference TRBV7-6 and TRBJ1-1, the complete variable domain is GAGVSQSPRYKVTKRGQDVALRCDPISGHVSLYWYRQALGQGPEFLTYFNYEAQQDKSGLPNDRFSAERPEGSISTLTIQRTEQRDSAMYRCASSPRPGGRTEAFFGQGTRLTVV.

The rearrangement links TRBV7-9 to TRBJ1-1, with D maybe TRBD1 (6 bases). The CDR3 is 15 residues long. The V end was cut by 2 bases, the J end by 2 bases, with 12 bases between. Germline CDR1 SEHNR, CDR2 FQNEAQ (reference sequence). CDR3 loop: CASSLLAGANTEAFF. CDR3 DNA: TGTGCCAGCAGCTTATTGGCAGGGGCAAACACTGAAGCTTTCTTT.

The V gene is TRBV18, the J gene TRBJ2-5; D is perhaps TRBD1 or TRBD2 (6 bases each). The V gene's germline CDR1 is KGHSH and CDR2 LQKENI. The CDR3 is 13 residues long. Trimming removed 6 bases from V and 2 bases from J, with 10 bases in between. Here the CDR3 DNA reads TGTGCCAGCTCCCGGGGGCAGCAAGAGACCCAGTACTTC. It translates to CASSRGQQETQYF.

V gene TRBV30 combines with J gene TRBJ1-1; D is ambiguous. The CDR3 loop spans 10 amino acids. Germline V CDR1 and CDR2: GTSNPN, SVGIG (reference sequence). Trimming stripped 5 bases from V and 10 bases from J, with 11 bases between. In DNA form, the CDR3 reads TGTGCCTGGGGTAAGGAGGCAGCTTTCTTT. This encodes CAWGKEAAFF.

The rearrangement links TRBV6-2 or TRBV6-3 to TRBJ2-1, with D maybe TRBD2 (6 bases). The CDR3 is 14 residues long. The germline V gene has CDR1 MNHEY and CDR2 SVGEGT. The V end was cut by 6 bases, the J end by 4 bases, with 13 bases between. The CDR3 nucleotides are TGTGCCAGCAGCAGGGACGGGACTTACAATGAGCAGTTCTTC. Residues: CASSRDGTYNEQFF.

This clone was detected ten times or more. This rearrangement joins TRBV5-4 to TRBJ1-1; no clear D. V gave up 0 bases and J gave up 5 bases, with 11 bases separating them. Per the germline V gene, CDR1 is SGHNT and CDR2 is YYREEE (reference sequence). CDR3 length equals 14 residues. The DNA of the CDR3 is TGTGCCAGCAGCTTGGGGGGAGTGAGGACTGAAGCTTTCTTT. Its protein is CASSLGGVRTEAFF.

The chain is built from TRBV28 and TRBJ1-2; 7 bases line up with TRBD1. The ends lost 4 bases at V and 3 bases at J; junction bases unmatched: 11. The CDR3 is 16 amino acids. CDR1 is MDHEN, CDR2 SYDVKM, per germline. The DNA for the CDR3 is TGTGCCAGCAGTTCTCCTGGGACAGCCAAACACTATGGCTACACCTTC. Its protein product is CASSSPGTAKHYGYTF.

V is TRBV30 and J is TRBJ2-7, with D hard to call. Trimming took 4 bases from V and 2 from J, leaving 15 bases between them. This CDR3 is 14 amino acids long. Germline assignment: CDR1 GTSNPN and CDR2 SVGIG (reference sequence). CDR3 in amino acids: CAWKPPGPPYEQYF. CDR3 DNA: TGTGCCTGGAAACCGCCTGGACCCCCCTACGAGCAGTACTTC. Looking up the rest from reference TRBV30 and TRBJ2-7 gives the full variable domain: SQTIHQWPATLVQPVGSPLSLECTVEGTSNPNLYWYRQAAGRGLQLLFYSVGIGQISSEVPQNLSASRPQDRQFILSSKKLLLSDSGFYLCAWKPPGPPYEQYFGPGTRLTVT.

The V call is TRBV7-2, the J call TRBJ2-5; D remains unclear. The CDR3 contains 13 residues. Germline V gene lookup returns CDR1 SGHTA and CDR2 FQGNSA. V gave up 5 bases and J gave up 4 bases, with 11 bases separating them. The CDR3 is CASSTQMGETQYF. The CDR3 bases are TGTGCCAGCAGCACACAGATGGGAGAGACCCAGTACTTC.

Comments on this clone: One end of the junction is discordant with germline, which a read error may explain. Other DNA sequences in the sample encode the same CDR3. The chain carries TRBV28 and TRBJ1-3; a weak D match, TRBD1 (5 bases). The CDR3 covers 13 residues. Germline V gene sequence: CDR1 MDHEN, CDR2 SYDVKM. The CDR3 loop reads CASQGPDGNTIYF. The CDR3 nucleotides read TGCGCCAGCCAGGGACCGGATGGAAACACCATATATTTT.

CDR3 bases: TGTGCCAGCAGCCCCATGGGACTAGCGGGAGATAGGAATGAGCAGTTCTTC. Translating it yields CASSPMGLAGDRNEQFF. The rearrangement joins TRBV5-6 to TRBJ2-1, with 14 positions matching TRBD2. CDR3 size: 17 residues. V lost 4 bases and J lost 7; bases outside the gene matches: 10. Germline values: CDR1 SGHDT, CDR2 YYEEEE.

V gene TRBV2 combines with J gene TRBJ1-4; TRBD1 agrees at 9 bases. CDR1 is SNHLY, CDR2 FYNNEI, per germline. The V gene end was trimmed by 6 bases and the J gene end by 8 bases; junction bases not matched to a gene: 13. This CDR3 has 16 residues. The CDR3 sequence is CASSEGPTGGGEKLFF. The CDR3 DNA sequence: TGTGCCAGCAGCGAGGGGCCGACAGGGGGGGGCGAAAAACTGTTTTTT.

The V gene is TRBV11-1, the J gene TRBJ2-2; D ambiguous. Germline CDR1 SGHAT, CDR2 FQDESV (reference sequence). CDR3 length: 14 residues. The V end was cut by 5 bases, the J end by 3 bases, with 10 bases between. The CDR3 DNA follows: TGTGCCAGCAGCGCCGTGGGGTACACCGGGGAGCTGTTTTTT. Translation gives CASSAVGYTGELFF.

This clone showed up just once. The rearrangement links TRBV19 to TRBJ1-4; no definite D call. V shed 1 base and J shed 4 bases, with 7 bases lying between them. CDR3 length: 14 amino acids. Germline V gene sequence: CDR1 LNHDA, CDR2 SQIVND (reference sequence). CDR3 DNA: TGTGCCAGTAGTATAGCTCGGGATAATGAAAAACTGTTTTTT. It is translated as CASSIARDNEKLFF.

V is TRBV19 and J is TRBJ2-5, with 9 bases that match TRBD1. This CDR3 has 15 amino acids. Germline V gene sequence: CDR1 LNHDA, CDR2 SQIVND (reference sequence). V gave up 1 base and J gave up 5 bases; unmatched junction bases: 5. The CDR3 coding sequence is TGTGCCAGTAGTATAGGGGACAGGGTTCTGGAGACCCAGTACTTC. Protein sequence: CASSIGDRVLETQYF.

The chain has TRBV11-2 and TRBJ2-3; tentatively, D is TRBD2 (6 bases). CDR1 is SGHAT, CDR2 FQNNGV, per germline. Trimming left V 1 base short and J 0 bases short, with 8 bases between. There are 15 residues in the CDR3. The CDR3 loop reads CASSLVAGSTDTQYF. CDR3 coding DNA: TGTGCCAGCAGCTTAGTGGCGGGAAGCACAGATACGCAGTATTTT.

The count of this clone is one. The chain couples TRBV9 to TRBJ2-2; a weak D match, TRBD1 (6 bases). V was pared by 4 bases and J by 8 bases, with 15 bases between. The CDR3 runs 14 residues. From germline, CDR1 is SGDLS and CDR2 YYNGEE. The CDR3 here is CASSRDTQLGELFF. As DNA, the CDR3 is TGTGCCAGCAGCCGGGACACTCAGTTAGGGGAGCTGTTTTTT.

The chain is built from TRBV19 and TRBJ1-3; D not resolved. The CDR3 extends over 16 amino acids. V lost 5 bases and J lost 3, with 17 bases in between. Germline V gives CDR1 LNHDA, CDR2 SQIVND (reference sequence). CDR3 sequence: CASSYLGWGDGNTIYF. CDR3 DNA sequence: TGTGCCAGTAGTTATCTGGGGTGGGGTGATGGAAACACCATATATTTT.

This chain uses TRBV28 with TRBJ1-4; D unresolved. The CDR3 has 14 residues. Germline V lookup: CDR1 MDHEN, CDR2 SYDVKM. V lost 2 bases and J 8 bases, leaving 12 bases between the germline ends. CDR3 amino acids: CASSLNGVGEKLFF. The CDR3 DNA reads TGTGCCAGCAGTTTAAACGGGGTTGGCGAAAAACTGTTTTTT.

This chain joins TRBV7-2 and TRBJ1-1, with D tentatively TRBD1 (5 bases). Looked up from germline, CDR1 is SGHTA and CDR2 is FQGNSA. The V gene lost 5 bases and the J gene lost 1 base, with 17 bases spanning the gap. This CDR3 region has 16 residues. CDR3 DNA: TGTGCCAGCAGCCCAATCCTCAGGGCTGGGAACACTGAAGCTTTCTTT. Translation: CASSPILRAGNTEAFF.

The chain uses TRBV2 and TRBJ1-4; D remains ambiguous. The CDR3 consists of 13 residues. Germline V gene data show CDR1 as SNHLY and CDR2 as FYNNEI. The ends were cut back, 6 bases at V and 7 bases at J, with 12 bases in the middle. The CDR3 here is CASSRTGREKLFF. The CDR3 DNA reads TGTGCCAGCAGCCGTACCGGACGTGAAAAACTGTTTTTT. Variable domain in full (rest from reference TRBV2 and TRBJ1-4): EPEVTQTPSHQVTQMGQEVILRCVPISNHLYFYWYRQILGQKVEFLVSFYNNEISEKSEIFDDQFSVERPDGSNFTLKIRSTKLEDSAMYFCASSRTGREKLFFGSGTQLSVL.

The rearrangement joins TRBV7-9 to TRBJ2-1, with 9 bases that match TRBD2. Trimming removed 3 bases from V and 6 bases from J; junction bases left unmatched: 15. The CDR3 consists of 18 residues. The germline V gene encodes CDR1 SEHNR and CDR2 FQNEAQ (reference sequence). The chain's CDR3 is CASSLDRWGLAGGNEQFF. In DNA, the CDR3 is TGTGCCAGCAGCTTGGATCGGTGGGGACTAGCTGGCGGCAATGAGCAGTTCTTC.

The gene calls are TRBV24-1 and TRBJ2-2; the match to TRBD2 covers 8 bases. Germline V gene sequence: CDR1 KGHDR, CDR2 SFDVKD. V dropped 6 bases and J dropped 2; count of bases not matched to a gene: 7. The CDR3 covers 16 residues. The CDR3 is CATSPTSGSNTGELFF. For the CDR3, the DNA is TGTGCCACCAGTCCAACTAGCGGATCCAACACCGGGGAGCTGTTTTTT.